These T cell receptor beta chains were read from a single sample in a study of cytomegalovirus exposure and HLA in healthy donors. TCRdb's table, derived via immunoSEQ multiplex PCR, lists solely in-frame clones and lacks some. The repertoire consists of under 75,000 clones, with almost 95% occurring once and the leading ten covering 5.3%. Specimen: PBMCs. Receptors originate from a man between 18 and 29 years old in good health and CMV-seropositive. Both conserved end residues are part of each CDR3. A D gene is named only where the DNA matches it firmly.

- TRBV29-1 CSFRDFAYEQYF
TRBD2 TRBV5-1 CASSVGTSGNYNEQFF
- TRBV6-6 CASSYSNLGNTEAFF
TRBD1 TRBV28 CASLLGGQGAYEQYF
TRBD1 TRBV28 CASSSSGQGNRETQYF
TRBD1 TRBV9 CASSVRDRDTQYF
TRBD2 TRBV7-9 CASSSRLAGTQADTQYF
- TRBV9 CASSAGTRGSDTQYF
- TRBV7-2 CASRRHGDNEQFF
TRBD2 TRBV4-2 CASSQGDSTSGSNTGELFF
TRBD1 TRBV30 CAWREDREYEAFF
- TRBV5-1 CASSPSGRDPDTQYF
TRBD1 TRBV5-4 CASSLARQGGETQYF
- TRBV4-1 CASSQALATGELFF
- TRBV19 CASSAKVGAEQYF
TRBD1 TRBV6-1 CASNPGTVGKLFF
- TRBV4-1 CASSQALPQGGNQPQHF
- TRBV9 CASSLNNEQFF
- TRBV7-6 CASSLLTLATSYNEQFF
- TRBV6-5 CASSYSTGQPYGYTF
TRBD1 TRBV28 CASSLFGQEQPQHF
- TRBV28 CASSLSGRTAFF
TRBD1 TRBV6-5 CASSYGTGSLATEYF
TRBD1 TRBV28 CASSLAEGQVVATNTGELFF
TRBD1 TRBV5-4 CASSLRGPNTEAFF
- TRBV5-5 CASSLDRVLEKLFF
TRBD2 TRBV28 CASSFLTSAGELFF
TRBD1 TRBV7-9 CASSPEPGQGADTQYF
TRBD2 TRBV10-3 CAISGRLAGNEQFF
- TRBV5-1 CASSWGGVSYEQYF
TRBD2 TRBV10-1 CASSPGGGTGETQYF
TRBD1 TRBV29-1 CSVGQGGNTIYF
TRBD2 TRBV6-5 CASSYSPSGSYNEQFF
- TRBV5-6 CASSPPGGSYEQYF
- TRBV9 CASSASTDIFQNTIYF
TRBD1 TRBV18 CASSPTGQGVYEQYF
- TRBV5-6 CASSVTAIHTDTQYF
- TRBV6-1 CASSPTVNEKLFF
TRBD1 TRBV4-2 CASIRTGDTEAFF
TRBD2 TRBV18 CASSSVDWEGETQYF
TRBD2 TRBV6-6 CASRQLARLSYNEQFF
TRBD1 TRBV28 CASSLTTGGLTEAFF
TRBD1 TRBV4-2 CASSQEGTGPQPQHF
TRBD2 TRBV9 CASSVGTRPSTDTQYF
TRBD2 TRBV4-1 CASSREGSGLAGLYEQYF
- TRBV28 CASSPFAYEQYF
- TRBV27 CASSSQQGPNQPQHF
- TRBV27 CASSTQGVGETQYF
TRBD2 TRBV2 CASSETWLAGSYEQYF
TRBD1 TRBV27 CASSFRQGYSYEQYF
- TRBV27 CASSLRPRYEQYF
- TRBV7-6 CASSLGGELDSNSYEQYF
TRBD2 TRBV4-2 CASSQDGTSGRANLKTQYF
TRBD1 TRBV4-1 CASSYWTGPTDTQYF
- TRBV11-3 CASSLGGGPERELFF